This T cell receptor beta chain was profiled in a study of memory CD4+ T cells and cytomegalovirus serostatus. The sort gate was single viable CD3+CD4+CD8-CD45RO+ cells for memory CD4+ T cells. Sequencing used immunoSEQ multiplex PCR; TCRdb keeps in-frame clones, though not all of them. Found here are 75,000 to 90,000 clones, around 80% of them singletons; the top ten hold around 0.84%. The germline gives CDR1 SEHNR, CDR2 FQNEAQ (reference sequence). The V end was cut by 1 base, the J end by 1 base, with 16 bases between. This CDR3 contains 18 residues. Study conclusions and caveats: Suggested: most of the CMV-linked TCR signature lies in CD4+ memory cells.

About this clone itself: Its target is not known.

This sequence was found in an adult in good health and CMV-seronegative. The chain is built from TRBV7-9 and TRBJ2-2; no clear D gene. Sequencing was done on a sample of memory CD4+ T cells from blood. The DNA of the CDR3 is TGTGCCAGCAGCTTAGGCACGGGCCAGCCGGGGAACACCGGGGAGCTGTTTTTT. Translated, it gives CASSLGTGQPGNTGELFF.